The clone carrying this T cell receptor (beta chain) occurred many times. What it binds is not known. Germline loops: CDR1 MNHEY, CDR2 SMNVEV (reference sequence). The CDR3 consists of 16 residues. V lost 5 bases to trimming and J lost 10 bases; unmatched junction nucleotides: 10. TCR beta libraries used roughly 1.8 micrograms of DNA from cryopreserved PBMCs. The source of the sample is a study of cytotoxic CD8 clonotypes in ibrutinib-treated CLL. Whole-study results and caveats: Under treatment, the uncommon public clonotypes either contracted or remained stable.

Clones were read by immunoSEQ multiplex PCR, and TCRdb kept only the in-frame ones, dropping some. This sample has around 200,000 clones, with 70% found just once. This receptor was obtained from a human donor with chronic lymphocytic leukemia. J is TRBJ2-1 and V is TRBV27, with 14 positions matching TRBD2. The material was PBMCs, obtained after 12 months of ibrutinib treatment. The DNA of the CDR3 is TGTGCCAGCAGTGCCTTCGGGACTAGCGGGAGTAGGGAGCAGTTCTTC. Protein sequence: CASSAFGTSGSREQFF.